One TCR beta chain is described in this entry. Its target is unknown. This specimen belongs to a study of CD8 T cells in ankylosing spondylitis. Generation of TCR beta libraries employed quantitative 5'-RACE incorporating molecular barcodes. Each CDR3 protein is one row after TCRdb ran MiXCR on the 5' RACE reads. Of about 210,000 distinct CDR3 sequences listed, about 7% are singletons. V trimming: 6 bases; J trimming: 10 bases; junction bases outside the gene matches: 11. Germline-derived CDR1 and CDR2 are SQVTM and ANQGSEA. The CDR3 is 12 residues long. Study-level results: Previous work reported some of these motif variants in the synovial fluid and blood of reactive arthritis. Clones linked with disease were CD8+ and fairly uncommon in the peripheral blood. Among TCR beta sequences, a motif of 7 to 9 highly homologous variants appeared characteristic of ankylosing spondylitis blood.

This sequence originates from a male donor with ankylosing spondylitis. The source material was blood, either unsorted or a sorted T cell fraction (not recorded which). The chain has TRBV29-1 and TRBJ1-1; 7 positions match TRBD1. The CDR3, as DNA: TGCAGCGTGGTAACAGGGGCCCTGAGAGCTTTCTTT. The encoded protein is CSVVTGALRAFF.